This TCR beta chain was identified in a study of T cell changes during pregnancy in multiple sclerosis. Unmatched junction bases numbered 10, after V lost 5 bases and J lost 10 bases. This CDR3 is 16 amino acids long. Germline CDR1 reads SGHAT; CDR2 reads FQNNGV. Produced via immunoSEQ multiplex PCR; TCRdb's table is partial and in-frame only. This sample has 45,000 to 55,000 clones, with 80% to 95% found just once. The clonotype comes from a female donor with multiple sclerosis, enrolled in a pregnancy study. The sample in question was peripheral blood, obtained in the third trimester of pregnancy. This sequence joins TRBV11-2 and TRBJ2-1; 14 positions match TRBD2. CDR3 residues: CASSRGTSGSWEEQFF. For the CDR3, the DNA is TGTGCCAGCAGCCGTGGGACTAGCGGGAGTTGGGAGGAGCAGTTCTTC.